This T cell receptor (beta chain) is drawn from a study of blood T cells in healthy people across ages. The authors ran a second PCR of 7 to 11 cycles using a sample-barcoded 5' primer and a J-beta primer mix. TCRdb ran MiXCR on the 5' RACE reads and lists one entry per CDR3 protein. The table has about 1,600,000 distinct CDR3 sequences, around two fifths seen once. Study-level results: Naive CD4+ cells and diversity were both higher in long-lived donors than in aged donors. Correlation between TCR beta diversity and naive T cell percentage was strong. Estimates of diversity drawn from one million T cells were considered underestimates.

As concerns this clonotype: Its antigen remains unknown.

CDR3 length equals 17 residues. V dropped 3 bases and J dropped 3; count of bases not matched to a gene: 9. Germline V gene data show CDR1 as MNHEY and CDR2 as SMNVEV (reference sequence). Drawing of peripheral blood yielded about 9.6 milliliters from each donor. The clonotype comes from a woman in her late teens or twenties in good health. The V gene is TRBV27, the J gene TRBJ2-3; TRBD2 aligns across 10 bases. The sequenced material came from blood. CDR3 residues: CASSFLLSGGKTDTQYF. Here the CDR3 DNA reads TGTGCCAGCAGTTTCCTTCTTAGCGGGGGGAAGACAGATACGCAGTATTTT.